This entry features one T cell receptor (beta chain) sequence. Its antigen is unidentified. UMI-labeled 5' RACE TRB cDNA libraries were prepared from the cells. Reprocessing the 5' RACE reads, TCRdb reports a single entry for every CDR3 protein and omits DNA. This table lists 90,000 to 150,000 distinct CDR3 sequences. Germline V gene data show CDR1 as SGHRS and CDR2 as YFSETQ. The CDR3 is made up of 12 amino acids. These data are taken from a study of CXCR3-negative and CXCR3-positive naive CD8 T cells. Findings of the study overall: CXCR3-positive naive cells had TRB CDR3s that were more hydrophobic than CXCR3-negative naive cells had.

This TCR was sampled from a human donor in good health. Some clones in this sample may be carry-over from other donors' samples. The sample comprised naive CXCR3+ CD8+ T cells from blood. Subset indicated: CD45RO-CCR7+CD27+CD95- naive CD8+ T cells expressing CXCR3 (TNR3+). The chain uses TRBV5-1 and TRBJ2-2. The CDR3 loop is CASRAVNGELFF.